This TCR beta chain was observed in a study of blood T cells in healthy people across ages. Germline V gives CDR1 SGHTA, CDR2 FQGNSA. This CDR3 comprises 13 residues. V gave up 3 bases and J gave up 8 bases, with 13 bases separating them. A second PCR of about 7 to 11 cycles used a sample-barcoded 5' primer and a J-beta primer mix. Each of the samples gave a minimum of 2.5 million paired-end reads that contained CDR3. One entry per CDR3 protein, called by TCRdb with MiXCR from the 5' RACE reads. This table holds more than 600,000 distinct CDR3 sequences, just under 25% found once. This clonotype was observed once. This sample also belongs to another study, concerning T cells of mothers and their children.

The chain uses TRBV7-2 and TRBJ1-2; D not certain. Source material: blood. This receptor was taken from a boy younger than 18 in good health. The CDR3 DNA reads TGTGCCAGCAGCTTGGCAGCCCAAGGGGGCTACACCTTC. This codes for CASSLAAQGGYTF.